This T cell receptor (beta chain) came from a study of shared clonotypes between healthy human individuals. Study context: CD4 naive and CD4 memory each took three plates per donor, while CD8 naive took two and CD8 memory one.

Those who donated were healthy HIV-negative adults, with no recent acute infections or vaccinations reported. The CDR3 runs to 13 residues. Germline V gene data show CDR1 as SNHLY and CDR2 as FYNNEI. V lost 6 bases to trimming and J lost 5 bases; unmatched junction nucleotides: 4. Sequenced by immunoSEQ multiplex PCR; TCRdb stores in-frame clones only, minus some. This table has 2 million to 2.5 million clones, approximately 96% appearing once. The clonotype was recovered from a man in his late teens or twenties in good health. The rearrangement joins TRBV2 to TRBJ2-7; 10 bases line up with TRBD1. Sequenced input: naive CD4+ T cells sorted from blood. Subset described: CD45RA+ positively selected. The CDR3 loop reads CASRRQGAHEQYF. CDR3 bases: TGTGCCAGCAGGAGACAGGGGGCCCACGAGCAGTACTTC.